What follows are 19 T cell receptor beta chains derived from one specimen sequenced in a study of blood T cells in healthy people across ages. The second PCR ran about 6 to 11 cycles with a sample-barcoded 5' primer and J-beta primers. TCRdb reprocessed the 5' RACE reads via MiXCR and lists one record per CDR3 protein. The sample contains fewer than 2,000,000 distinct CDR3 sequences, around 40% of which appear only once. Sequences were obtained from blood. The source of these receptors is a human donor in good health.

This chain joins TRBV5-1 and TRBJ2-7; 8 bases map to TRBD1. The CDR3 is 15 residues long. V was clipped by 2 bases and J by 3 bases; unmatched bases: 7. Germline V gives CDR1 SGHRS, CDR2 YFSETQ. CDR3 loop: CASSFGQGLIYEQYF. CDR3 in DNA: TGCGCCAGCAGCTTCGGACAGGGCTTAATCTACGAGCAGTACTTC.

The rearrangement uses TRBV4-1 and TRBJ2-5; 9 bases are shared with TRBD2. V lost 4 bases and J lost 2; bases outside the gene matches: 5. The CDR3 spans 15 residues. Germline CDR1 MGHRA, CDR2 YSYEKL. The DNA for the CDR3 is TGCGCCAGCAGCCCACGGGCGGGGGGGCAAGAGACCCAGTACTTC. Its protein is CASSPRAGGQETQYF.

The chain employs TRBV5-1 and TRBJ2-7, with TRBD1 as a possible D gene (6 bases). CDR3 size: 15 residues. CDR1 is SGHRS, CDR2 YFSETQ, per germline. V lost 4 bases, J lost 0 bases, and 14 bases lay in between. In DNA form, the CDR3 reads TGCGCCAGCAGCGATACACAGGGCTTCTCCTACGAGCAGTACTTC. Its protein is CASSDTQGFSYEQYF.

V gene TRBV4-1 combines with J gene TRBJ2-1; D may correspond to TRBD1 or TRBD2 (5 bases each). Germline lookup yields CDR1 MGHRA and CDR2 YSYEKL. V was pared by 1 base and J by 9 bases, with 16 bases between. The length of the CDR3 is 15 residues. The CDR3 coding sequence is TGCGCCAGCAGCCAAGTGAGGGGCACGGTTGGTGAGCAGTTCTTC. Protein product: CASSQVRGTVGEQFF.

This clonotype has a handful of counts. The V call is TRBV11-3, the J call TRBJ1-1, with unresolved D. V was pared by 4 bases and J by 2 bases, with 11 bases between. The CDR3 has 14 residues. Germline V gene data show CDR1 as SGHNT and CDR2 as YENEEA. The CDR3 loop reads CASSSMGSNTEAFF. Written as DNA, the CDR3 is TGTGCCAGCAGCTCAATGGGGAGCAACACTGAAGCTTTCTTT.

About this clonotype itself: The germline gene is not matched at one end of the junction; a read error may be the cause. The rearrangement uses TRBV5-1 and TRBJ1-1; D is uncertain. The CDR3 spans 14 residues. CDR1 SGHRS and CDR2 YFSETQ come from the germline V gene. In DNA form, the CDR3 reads TGTGCCAGCAGCTCCGGACGGAGGAACACTGAAGCTTTCTTT. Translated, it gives CASSSGRRNTEAFF.

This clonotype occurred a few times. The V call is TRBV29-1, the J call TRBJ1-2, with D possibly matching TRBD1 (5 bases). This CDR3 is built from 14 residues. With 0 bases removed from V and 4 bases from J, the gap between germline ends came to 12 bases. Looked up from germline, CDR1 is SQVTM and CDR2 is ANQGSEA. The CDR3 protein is CSVEEGDFPYGYTF. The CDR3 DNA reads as TGCAGCGTTGAAGAAGGGGACTTTCCCTATGGCTACACCTTC.

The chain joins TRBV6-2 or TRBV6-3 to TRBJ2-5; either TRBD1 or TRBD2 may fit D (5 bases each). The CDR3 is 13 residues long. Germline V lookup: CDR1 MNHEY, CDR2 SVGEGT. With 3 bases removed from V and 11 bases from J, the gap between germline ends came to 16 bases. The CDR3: CASSYGTHGEQYF. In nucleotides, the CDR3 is TGTGCCAGCAGTTATGGGACGCACGGAGAGCAGTACTTC.

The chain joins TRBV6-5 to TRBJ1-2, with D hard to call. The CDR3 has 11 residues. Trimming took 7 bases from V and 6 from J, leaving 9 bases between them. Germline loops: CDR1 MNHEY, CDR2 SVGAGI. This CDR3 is CASTAGNGYTF. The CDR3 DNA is TGTGCCAGCACCGCGGGGAATGGCTACACCTTC.

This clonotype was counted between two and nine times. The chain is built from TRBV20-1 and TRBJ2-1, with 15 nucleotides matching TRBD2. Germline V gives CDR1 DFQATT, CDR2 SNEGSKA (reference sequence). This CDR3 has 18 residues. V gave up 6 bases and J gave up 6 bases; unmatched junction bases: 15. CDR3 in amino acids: CSATGLAGGSSTFNEQFF. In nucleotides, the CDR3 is TGCAGTGCCACGGGACTAGCGGGGGGATCCTCCACATTCAATGAGCAGTTCTTC.

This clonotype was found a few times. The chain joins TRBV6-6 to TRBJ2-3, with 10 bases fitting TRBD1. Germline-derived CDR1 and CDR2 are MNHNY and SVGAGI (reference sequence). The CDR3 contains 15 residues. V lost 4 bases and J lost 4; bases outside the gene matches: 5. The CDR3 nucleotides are TGTGCCAGCAGTTTGGACAGGGGGTTTGCAGATACGCAGTATTTT. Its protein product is CASSLDRGFADTQYF.

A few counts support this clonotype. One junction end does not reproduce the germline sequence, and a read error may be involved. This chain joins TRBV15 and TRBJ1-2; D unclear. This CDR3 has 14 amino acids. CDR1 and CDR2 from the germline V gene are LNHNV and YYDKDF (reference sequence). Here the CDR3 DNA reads TGTGCCACCAGCAGAGATGTGGGAGGGTATGGCCACACCTTC. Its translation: CATSRDVGGYGHTF.

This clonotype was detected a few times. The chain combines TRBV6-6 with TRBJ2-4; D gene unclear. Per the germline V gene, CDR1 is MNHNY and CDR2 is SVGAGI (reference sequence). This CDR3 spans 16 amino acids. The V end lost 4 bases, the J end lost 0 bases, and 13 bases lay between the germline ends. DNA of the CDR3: TGTGCCAGCAGTTTAGGACGGAATACAGCCAAAAACATTCAGTACTTC. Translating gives CASSLGRNTAKNIQYF.

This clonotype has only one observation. CDR3 sequence: CATSRGLFNEKLFF. As DNA, the CDR3 is TGTGCCACCAGCAGAGGCCTATTTAATGAAAAACTGTTTTTT. This chain uses TRBV15 with TRBJ1-4; D is uncertain. From germline, CDR1 is LNHNV and CDR2 YYDKDF (reference sequence). This CDR3 has 14 amino acids. V lost 1 base and J 4 bases, leaving 7 bases between the germline ends.

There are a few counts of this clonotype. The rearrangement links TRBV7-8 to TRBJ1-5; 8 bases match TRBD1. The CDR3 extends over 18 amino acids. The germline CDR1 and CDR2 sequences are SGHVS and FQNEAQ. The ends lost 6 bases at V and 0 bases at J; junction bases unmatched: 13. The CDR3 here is CASSPRAGGVNSNQPQHF. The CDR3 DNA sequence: TGTGCCAGCAGTCCCCGGGCAGGGGGCGTTAATAGCAATCAGCCCCAGCATTTT.

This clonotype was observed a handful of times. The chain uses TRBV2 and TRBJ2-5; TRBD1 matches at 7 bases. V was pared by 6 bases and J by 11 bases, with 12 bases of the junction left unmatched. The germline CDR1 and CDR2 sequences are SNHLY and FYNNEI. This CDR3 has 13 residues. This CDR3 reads CASRTRTGQEQYF. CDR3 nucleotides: TGTGCCAGCAGAACACGGACAGGACAAGAGCAGTACTTC.

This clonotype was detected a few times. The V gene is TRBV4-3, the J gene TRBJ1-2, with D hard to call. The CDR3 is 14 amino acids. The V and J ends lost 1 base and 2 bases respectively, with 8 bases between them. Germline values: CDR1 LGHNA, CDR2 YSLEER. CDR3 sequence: CASSQVPENYGYTF. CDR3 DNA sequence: TGCGCCAGCAGCCAAGTCCCGGAGAACTATGGCTACACCTTC.

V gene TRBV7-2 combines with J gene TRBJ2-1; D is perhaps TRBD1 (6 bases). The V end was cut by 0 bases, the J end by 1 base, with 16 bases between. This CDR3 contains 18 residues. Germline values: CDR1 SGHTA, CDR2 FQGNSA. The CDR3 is CASSLARAGVNSYNEQFF. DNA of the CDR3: TGTGCCAGCAGCTTAGCGCGGGCAGGGGTAAATTCCTACAATGAGCAGTTCTTC.

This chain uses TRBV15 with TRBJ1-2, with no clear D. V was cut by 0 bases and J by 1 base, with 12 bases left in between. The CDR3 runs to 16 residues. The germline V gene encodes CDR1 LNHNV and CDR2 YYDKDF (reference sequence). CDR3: CATSRDSSRDNYGYTF. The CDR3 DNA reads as TGTGCCACCAGCAGAGATTCATCAAGGGATAACTATGGCTACACCTTC. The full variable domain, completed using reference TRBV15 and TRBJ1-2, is DAMVIQNPRYQVTQFGKPVTLSCSQTLNHNVMYWYQQKSSQAPKLLFHYYDKDFNNEADTPDNFQSRRPNTSFCFLDIRSPGLGDTAMYLCATSRDSSRDNYGYTFGSGTRLTVV.